This record looks at one T cell receptor beta chain sequence and its context. As yet, its antigen is unknown. These data originate in a study of T cell responses to AZD1222 COVID-19 vaccine. Whole-study results and caveats: Among those given AZD1222, only six were seropositive at baseline. Reports say nearly half of spike-specific TCRs go after unmutated variant regions.

Method: immunoSEQ multiplex PCR; TCRdb's copy keeps in-frame clones and lacks some. Of roughly 120,000 clones listed, more than 70% are singletons. The CDR3 length is 13 residues. Trimming cost V 5 bases and J 8 bases; bases outside gene matches: 5. Germline CDR1 SGHRS, CDR2 YFSETQ. The chain couples TRBV5-1 to TRBJ1-4; 8 nucleotides align to TRBD1. The sequence was collected from an adult in good health. The sequencing here drew on peripheral blood, taken on day 0 of AZD1222 vaccination. CDR3 in amino acids: CASRTGDREKLFF. Written as DNA, the CDR3 is TGCGCCAGCAGGACAGGGGATCGGGAAAAACTGTTTTTT.